A selection of T cell receptor beta chains follows, all from one sample in a study of preoperative IRX-2 immunotherapy in early breast cancer. Using immunoSEQ multiplex PCR, the repertoire was profiled, and TCRdb retains in-frame clones only, with some absent. The sample consists of around 43,000 clones, 60% to 85% of them appearing once. Sequenced here: tumor tissue, sampled after IRX-2 immunotherapy. The receptors here all came from a human donor with breast cancer. Each CDR3 is given with its conserved first and last residue. A D gene is named only where the DNA matches it firmly. Size is omitted from some rows. Given values are once, few, many or a class for expanded clones.

J: TRBJ1-1
D: -
size: -
V: TRBV28
DNA: TGTGCCAGCAGTGGAAAGGGTTTTTTGGAAGCTTTCTTT
CDR3: CASSGKGFLEAFF

J: TRBJ2-2
D: TRBD2
size: once
V: TRBV5-1
DNA: TGCGCCAGCAGCTTAACTAGCGGGACTTCCACCGGGGAGCTGTTTTTT
CDR3: CASSLTSGTSTGELFF

J: TRBJ2-7
D: TRBD2
size: -
V: TRBV12-5
DNA: TGTGCTAGTGGTTTGCTCGCTCCTAGCGGGAGGTTTAAAGGTGAGCAGTACTTC
CDR3: CASGLLAPSGRFKGEQYF

J: TRBJ1-6
D: TRBD1
size: -
V: TRBV14
DNA: TGTGCCAGCAGCCTCAGGACAGGGGCCGGGTCACCCCTCCACTTT
CDR3: CASSLRTGAGSPLHF

J: TRBJ1-2
D: -
size: -
V: TRBV18
DNA: TGTGCCAGCTCACCACCATCTCTCTTGACGGGCTATGGCTACACCTTC
CDR3: CASSPPSLLTGYGYTF

J: TRBJ2-4
D: TRBD1
size: -
V: TRBV19
DNA: TGTGCCAGTAGTAACGGACAGGGAGGCATTCAGTACTTC
CDR3: CASSNGQGGIQYF

J: TRBJ2-1
D: -
size: once
V: TRBV5-1
DNA: TGCGCCAGCAGCCCGATACTAAGCTCCTACAATGAGCAGTTCTTC
CDR3: CASSPILSSYNEQFF

J: TRBJ1-5
D: -
size: few
V: TRBV6-8
DNA: TGTGCCAGCGGTGGGGCGGCGAGGGGCAATCAGCCCCAGCATTTT
CDR3: CASGGAARGNQPQHF

J: TRBJ2-7
D: -
size: medium-sized
V: TRBV6-8
DNA: TGTGCCAGCAGAGAGACGGTCCACGCCCCTTACGAGCAGTACTTC
CDR3: CASRETVHAPYEQYF

J: TRBJ2-3
D: -
size: -
V: TRBV5-1
DNA: TGCGCCAGCTCTGGCCAAGGGGGCACAGATACGCAGTATTTT
CDR3: CASSGQGGTDTQYF

J: TRBJ2-3
D: TRBD2
size: once
V: TRBV5-1
DNA: TGCGCCAGCAGCTTGGCCCAGCGGGGTAGCACAGATACGCAGTATTTT
CDR3: CASSLAQRGSTDTQYF

J: TRBJ1-3
D: -
size: -
V: TRBV28
DNA: TGTGCCAGCAGTTTGGGAGGGGATGGAAACACCATATATTTT
CDR3: CASSLGGDGNTIYF

J: TRBJ2-3
D: -
size: few
V: TRBV30
DNA: TGTGCCTGGAGTCGGGCCCGCACAGATACGCAGTATTTT
CDR3: CAWSRARTDTQYF

J: TRBJ1-3
D: -
size: -
V: TRBV19
DNA: TGTGCCAGTACCCAGGACAGATTCTCTGGAAACACCATATATTTT
CDR3: CASTQDRFSGNTIYF

J: TRBJ2-5
D: -
size: once
V: TRBV18
DNA: TGTGCCAGCTCACCCAGTGGAGAGACCCAGTACTTC
CDR3: CASSPSGETQYF

J: TRBJ2-4
D: -
size: few
V: TRBV6-8
DNA: TGTGCCAGCAGTGACCTGACAGCCGAAGTAATAGCCAAAAACATTCAGTACTTC
CDR3: CASSDLTAEVIAKNIQYF

J: TRBJ2-7
D: -
size: -
V: TRBV6-8
DNA: TGTGCCAGCAGCCCCAGCCGGATCGAGCAGTACTTC
CDR3: CASSPSRIEQYF

J: TRBJ1-2
D: -
size: -
V: TRBV6-8
DNA: TGTGCCAGCAGGATTGACAGCCATCGCGGCTACACCTTC
CDR3: CASRIDSHRGYTF

J: TRBJ2-1
D: TRBD2
size: -
V: TRBV19
DNA: TGTGCCAGTATGGTTGGCTGGGCGGGGGGGAACAATGAGCAGTTCTTC
CDR3: CASMVGWAGGNNEQFF

J: TRBJ2-5
D: -
size: -
V: TRBV6-8
DNA: TGTGCCAGCAGTTACTCGGGGGCGCAAGAGACCCAGTACTTC
CDR3: CASSYSGAQETQYF

J: TRBJ2-1
D: -
size: -
V: TRBV10-2
DNA: TGCGCCAGCTCTCCTACCGACAATGAGCAGTTCTTC
CDR3: CASSPTDNEQFF

J: TRBJ2-3
D: TRBD2
size: -
V: TRBV19
DNA: TGTGCCAGTAAGCGACTAGCGGGAGGGCGCACAGATACGCAGTATTTT
CDR3: CASKRLAGGRTDTQYF

J: TRBJ2-1
D: -
size: -
V: TRBV15
DNA: TGTGCCACCAGCAGAGATGGACGCCGAACGTACAATGAGCAGTTCTTC
CDR3: CATSRDGRRTYNEQFF

J: TRBJ1-1
D: -
size: -
V: TRBV11-3
DNA: TGTGCCAGCAGCCCGGATTTTACTGGGGTCACTGAAGCTTTCTTT
CDR3: CASSPDFTGVTEAFF

J: TRBJ1-5
D: TRBD1
size: few
V: TRBV7-1
DNA: TGTGCCAGCAGCTTACAGGGGAATCAGCCCCAGCATTTT
CDR3: CASSLQGNQPQHF

J: TRBJ1-5
D: -
size: -
V: TRBV19
DNA: TGTGCCAGTAGCCCGGACATGCAACAGCCCCAGCATTTT
CDR3: CASSPDMQQPQHF

J: TRBJ2-1
D: TRBD2
size: -
V: TRBV5-1
DNA: TGCGCCAGCACCATAGCGGGAAGCTCCTACAATGAGCAGTTCTTC
CDR3: CASTIAGSSYNEQFF

J: TRBJ1-2
D: -
size: -
V: TRBV19
DNA: TGTGCCAGCGGTCTGGAGACCCGCAACGGCTACACCTTC
CDR3: CASGLETRNGYTF

J: TRBJ2-5
D: TRBD2
size: once
V: TRBV19
DNA: TGTGCCATTTCCGAGCGGGGCCTAATCGGGACCCAGTACTTC
CDR3: CAISERGLIGTQYF

J: TRBJ2-3
D: TRBD2
size: -
V: TRBV14
DNA: TGTGCCAGCAGCCTCGGACTAGACCAGTTCACAGATACGCAGTATTTT
CDR3: CASSLGLDQFTDTQYF

J: TRBJ1-5
D: -
size: -
V: TRBV10-2
DNA: TGCGCCAGCAGTGAGACGGGCTCCACTGTGCCCCAGCATTTT
CDR3: CASSETGSTVPQHF

J: TRBJ2-2
D: -
size: -
V: TRBV18
DNA: TGTGCCAGCTCACCGCACGGGTTGAGTCCGACGAACACCGGGGAGCTGTTTTTT
CDR3: CASSPHGLSPTNTGELFF

J: TRBJ1-1
D: -
size: -
V: TRBV18
DNA: TGTGCCAGCTCACCCGTCGCGGCTCCGAACACTGAAGCTTTCTTT
CDR3: CASSPVAAPNTEAFF

J: TRBJ1-1
D: -
size: -
V: TRBV19
DNA: TGTGCCAGTAGTATAGACAGGAGCGGGAACACTGAAGCTTTCTTT
CDR3: CASSIDRSGNTEAFF

J: TRBJ1-4
D: -
size: -
V: TRBV7-1
DNA: TGTGCCAGCAGCTTAGGCAGGGACCGGGAAAAACTGTTTTTT
CDR3: CASSLGRDREKLFF

J: TRBJ1-4
D: -
size: -
V: TRBV12-5
DNA: TGTGCTAGTGGATCCCTAGGGGGTTCCATTGGAAAACTGTTTTTT
CDR3: CASGSLGGSIGKLFF

J: TRBJ2-3
D: -
size: -
V: TRBV28
DNA: TGTGCCAGCAGTTTAAGGGACCTATTTCGTCGGGGTAGCACAGATACGCAGTATTTT
CDR3: CASSLRDLFRRGSTDTQYF

J: TRBJ2-5
D: TRBD1
size: -
V: TRBV5-1
DNA: TGCGCCAGCAGCTTGGTAGGACAGGGGGATGAGACCCAGTACTTC
CDR3: CASSLVGQGDETQYF

J: TRBJ1-3
D: TRBD1
size: -
V: TRBV18
DNA: TGTGCCAGCTCACTAAGGGAACCGGGACAGCATCCGGGAAACACCATATATTTT
CDR3: CASSLREPGQHPGNTIYF

J: TRBJ2-3
D: TRBD2
size: -
V: TRBV6-8
DNA: TGTGCCAGCAGTTACCCTGGACTAGCGGGGGGACCCAGCAACACAGATACGCAGTATTTT
CDR3: CASSYPGLAGGPSNTDTQYF

J: TRBJ2-1
D: -
size: -
V: TRBV10-2
DNA: TGCGCCAGCAGCTACTCCTACAATGAGCAGTTCTTC
CDR3: CASSYSYNEQFF

J: TRBJ2-1
D: -
size: -
V: TRBV29-1
DNA: TGCAGCGTTGGGTCAGGGCTCCCGAGCTCCTACAATGAGCAGTTCTTC
CDR3: CSVGSGLPSSYNEQFF

J: TRBJ2-2
D: TRBD1
size: -
V: TRBV14
DNA: TGTGCCAGCAGCCAGCTTGGCGACGTTGACAGGGGGCGAGGGGAGCTGTTTTTT
CDR3: CASSQLGDVDRGRGELFF

J: TRBJ1-2
D: -
size: -
V: TRBV6-8
DNA: TGTGCCAGCAGAAAGGGTAACTATGGCTACACCTTC
CDR3: CASRKGNYGYTF

J: TRBJ2-1
D: -
size: -
V: TRBV23-1
DNA: TGCGCCAGCAGCTTGAACTCAAACAATGAGCAGTTCTTC
CDR3: CASSLNSNNEQFF

J: TRBJ2-7
D: -
size: -
V: TRBV6-1
DNA: TGTGCCAGCAGTGAAGCGGCGCTGAGCTCCTACGAGCAGTACTTC
CDR3: CASSEAALSSYEQYF

J: TRBJ1-2
D: -
size: -
V: TRBV19
DNA: TGTGCCAGTAGTCTGACAGTTAACTATGGCTACACCTTC
CDR3: CASSLTVNYGYTF

J: TRBJ2-3
D: TRBD2
size: -
V: TRBV5-1
DNA: TGCGCCAGCAGCTTGGACGGTAGCGGGTGGCGAGATACGCAGTATTTT
CDR3: CASSLDGSGWRDTQYF

J: TRBJ1-2
D: TRBD1
size: -
V: TRBV19
DNA: TGTGCCAGTAGTATAGCCGCCCGGGACAGGGGGCTTAACTATGGCTACACCTTC
CDR3: CASSIAARDRGLNYGYTF

J: TRBJ2-1
D: -
size: -
V: TRBV11-1
DNA: TGTGCCAGCAGCTTCCAGGGTAGAATCGCGAATGAGCAGTTCTTC
CDR3: CASSFQGRIANEQFF

J: TRBJ2-1
D: TRBD2
size: few
V: TRBV11-3
DNA: TGTGCCAGCAGCTCGACTAGCGGGGGCAACTACAATGAGCAGTTCTTC
CDR3: CASSSTSGGNYNEQFF